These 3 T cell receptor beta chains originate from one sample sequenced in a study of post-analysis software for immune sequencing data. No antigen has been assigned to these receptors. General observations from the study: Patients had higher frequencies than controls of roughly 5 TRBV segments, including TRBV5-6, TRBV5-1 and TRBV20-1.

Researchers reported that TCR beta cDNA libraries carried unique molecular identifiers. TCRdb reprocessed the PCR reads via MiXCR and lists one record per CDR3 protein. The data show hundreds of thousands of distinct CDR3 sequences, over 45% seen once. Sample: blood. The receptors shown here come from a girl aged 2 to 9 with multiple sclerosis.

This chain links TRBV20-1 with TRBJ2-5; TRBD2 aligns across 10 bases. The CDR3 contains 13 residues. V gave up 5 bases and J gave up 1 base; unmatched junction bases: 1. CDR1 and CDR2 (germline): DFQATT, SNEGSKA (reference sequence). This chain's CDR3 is CSALAGGQETQYF. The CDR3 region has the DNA TGCAGTGCTTTAGCGGGGGGCCAAGAGACCCAGTACTTC.

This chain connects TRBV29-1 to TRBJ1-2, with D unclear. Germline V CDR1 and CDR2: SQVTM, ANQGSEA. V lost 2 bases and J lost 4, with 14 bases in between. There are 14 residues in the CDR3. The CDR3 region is CSVEKEGLGYGYTF. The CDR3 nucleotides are TGCAGCGTTGAAAAGGAGGGATTGGGCTATGGCTACACCTTC.

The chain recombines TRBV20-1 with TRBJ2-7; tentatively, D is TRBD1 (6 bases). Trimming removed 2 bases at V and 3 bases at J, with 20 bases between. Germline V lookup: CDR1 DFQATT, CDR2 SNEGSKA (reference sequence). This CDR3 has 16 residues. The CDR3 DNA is TGCAGTGCTAGACCAGCCGGACAGACAATATACTACGAGCAGTACTTC. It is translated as CSARPAGQTIYYEQYF.